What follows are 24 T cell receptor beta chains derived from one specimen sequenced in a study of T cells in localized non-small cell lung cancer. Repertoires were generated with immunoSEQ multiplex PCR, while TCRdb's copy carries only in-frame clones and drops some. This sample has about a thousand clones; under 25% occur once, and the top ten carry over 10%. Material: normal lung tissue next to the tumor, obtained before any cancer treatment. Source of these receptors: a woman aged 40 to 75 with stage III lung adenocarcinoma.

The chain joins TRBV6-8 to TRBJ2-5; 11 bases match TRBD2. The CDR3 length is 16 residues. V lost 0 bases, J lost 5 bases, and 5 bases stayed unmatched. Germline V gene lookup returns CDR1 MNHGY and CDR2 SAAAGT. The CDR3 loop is CASSYSSVAGGETQYF. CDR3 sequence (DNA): TGTGCCAGCAGTTACTCCTCCGTAGCGGGGGGGGAGACCCAGTACTTC.

The CDR3 protein is CASSLGWQGVDTQYF. The CDR3 DNA follows: TGTGCCAGCAGCTTAGGATGGCAGGGAGTGGATACGCAGTATTTT. J is TRBJ2-3 and V is TRBV7-6; D tentatively reads TRBD1 or TRBD2 (5 bases each). Between the trimmed V and J ends, which lost 1 base and 6 bases, there was a span of 14 bases. Germline assignment: CDR1 SGHVS and CDR2 FNYEAQ. The CDR3 covers 15 residues.

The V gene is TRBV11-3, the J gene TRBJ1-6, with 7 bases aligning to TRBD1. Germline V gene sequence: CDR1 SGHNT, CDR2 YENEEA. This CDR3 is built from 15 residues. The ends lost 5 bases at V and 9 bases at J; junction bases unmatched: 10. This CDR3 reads CASSPDRAWRSPLHF. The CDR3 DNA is TGTGCCAGCAGCCCCGACAGGGCTTGGCGTTCACCCCTCCACTTT.

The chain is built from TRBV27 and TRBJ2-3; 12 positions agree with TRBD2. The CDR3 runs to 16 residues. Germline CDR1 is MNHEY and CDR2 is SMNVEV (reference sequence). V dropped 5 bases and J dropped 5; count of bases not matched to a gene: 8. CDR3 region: CASSTLAGGLRDTQYF. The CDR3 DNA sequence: TGTGCCAGCAGTACCCTAGCGGGGGGGCTGCGAGATACGCAGTATTTT.

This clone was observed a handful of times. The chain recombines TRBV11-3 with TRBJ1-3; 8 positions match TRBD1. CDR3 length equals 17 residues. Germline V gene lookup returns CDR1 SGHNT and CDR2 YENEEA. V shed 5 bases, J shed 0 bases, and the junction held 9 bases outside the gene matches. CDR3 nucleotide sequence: TGTGCCAGCAGCCGAGGACAGGGTAGCGCCTCTGGAAACACCATATATTTT. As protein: CASSRGQGSASGNTIYF. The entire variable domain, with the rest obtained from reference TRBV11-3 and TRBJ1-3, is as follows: EAGVVQSPRYKIIEKKQPVAFWCNPISGHNTLYWYLQNLGQGPELLIRYENEEAVDDSQLPKDRFSAERLKGVDSTLKIQPAELGDSAVYLCASSRGQGSASGNTIYFGEGSWLTVV.

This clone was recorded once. The CDR3 protein is CASSPDGGQETQYF. Here the CDR3 DNA reads TGCGCCAGCAGCCCGGACGGGGGCCAAGAGACCCAGTACTTC. The chain couples TRBV5-1 to TRBJ2-5, with D perhaps TRBD2 (6 bases). Trimming pared 4 bases from V and 1 base from J, leaving 11 bases between. CDR3 length: 14 amino acids. Germline CDR1 SGHRS, CDR2 YFSETQ.

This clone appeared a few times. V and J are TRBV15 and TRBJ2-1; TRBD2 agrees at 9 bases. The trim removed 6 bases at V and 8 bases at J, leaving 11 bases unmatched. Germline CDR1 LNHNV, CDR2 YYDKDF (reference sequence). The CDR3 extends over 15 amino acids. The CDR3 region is CATRGGSGRLYEQFF. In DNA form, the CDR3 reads TGTGCCACCAGAGGGGGCAGCGGGAGGTTGTATGAGCAGTTCTTC.

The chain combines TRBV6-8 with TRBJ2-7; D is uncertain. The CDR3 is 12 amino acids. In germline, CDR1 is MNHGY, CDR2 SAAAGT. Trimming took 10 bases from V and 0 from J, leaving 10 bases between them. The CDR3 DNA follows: TGTGCCATCCGCCATAGCTCCTACGAGCAGTACTTC. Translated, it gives CAIRHSSYEQYF.

In DNA form, the CDR3 reads TGTGCCAGCAGCCCCTCCCCAGGGGTTAACTATGGCTACACCTTC. It yields the protein CASSPSPGVNYGYTF. V usage is TRBV11-3 and J usage is TRBJ1-2; D may be TRBD1 (6 bases). The germline V gene has CDR1 SGHNT and CDR2 YENEEA. The CDR3 totals 15 residues. Trimming took off 5 bases at V and 1 base at J, with 14 bases between the two ends.

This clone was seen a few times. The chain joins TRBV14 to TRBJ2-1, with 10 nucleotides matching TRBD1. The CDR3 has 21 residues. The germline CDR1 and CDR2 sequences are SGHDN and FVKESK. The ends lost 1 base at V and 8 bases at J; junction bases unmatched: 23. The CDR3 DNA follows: TGTGCCAGCAGCCAAGCCTGGACAGGGGGGGCGGGTAGGCACAGGGGCCATGAGCAGTTCTTC. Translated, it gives CASSQAWTGGAGRHRGHEQFF.

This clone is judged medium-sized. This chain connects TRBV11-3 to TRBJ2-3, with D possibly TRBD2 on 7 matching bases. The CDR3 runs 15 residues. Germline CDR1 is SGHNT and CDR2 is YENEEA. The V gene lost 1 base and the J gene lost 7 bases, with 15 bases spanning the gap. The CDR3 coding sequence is TGTGCCAGCAGCTTAGTGAGGGGGGGGCCTAATACGCAGTATTTT. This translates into CASSLVRGGPNTQYF.

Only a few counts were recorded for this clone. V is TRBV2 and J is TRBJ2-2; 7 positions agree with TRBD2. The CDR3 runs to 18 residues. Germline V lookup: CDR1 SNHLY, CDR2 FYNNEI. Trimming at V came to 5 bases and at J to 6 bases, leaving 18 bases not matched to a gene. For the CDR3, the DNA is TGTGCCAGCAGTTTGGTCCTCTTGGGGGGGATGAAGGCCGGGGAGCTGTTTTTT. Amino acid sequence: CASSLVLLGGMKAGELFF. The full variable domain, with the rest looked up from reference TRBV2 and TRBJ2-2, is EPEVTQTPSHQVTQMGQEVILRCVPISNHLYFYWYRQILGQKVEFLVSFYNNEISEKSEIFDDQFSVERPDGSNFTLKIRSTKLEDSAMYFCASSLVLLGGMKAGELFFGEGSRLTVL.

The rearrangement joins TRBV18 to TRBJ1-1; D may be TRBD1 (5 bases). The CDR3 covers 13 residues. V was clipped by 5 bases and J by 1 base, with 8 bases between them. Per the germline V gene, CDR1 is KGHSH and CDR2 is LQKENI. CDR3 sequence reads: CASSAGTNTEAFF. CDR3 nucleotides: TGTGCCAGCTCAGCCGGGACGAACACTGAAGCTTTCTTT.

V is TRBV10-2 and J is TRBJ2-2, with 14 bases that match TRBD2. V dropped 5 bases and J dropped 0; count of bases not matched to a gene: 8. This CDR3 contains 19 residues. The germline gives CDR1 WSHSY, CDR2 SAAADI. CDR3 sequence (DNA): TGCGCCAGCAGTCGCACCGGGACTAGCGGGAGTGCGAACACCGGGGAGCTGTTTTTT. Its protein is CASSRTGTSGSANTGELFF.

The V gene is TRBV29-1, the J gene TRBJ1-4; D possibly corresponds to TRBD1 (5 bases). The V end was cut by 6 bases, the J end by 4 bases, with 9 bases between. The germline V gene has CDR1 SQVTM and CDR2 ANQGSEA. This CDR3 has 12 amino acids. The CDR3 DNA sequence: TGCAGCGTCCGACAGCATAATGAAAAACTGTTTTTT. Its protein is CSVRQHNEKLFF. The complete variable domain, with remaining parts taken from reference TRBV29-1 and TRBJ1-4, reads SAVISQKPSRDICQRGTSLTIQCQVDSQVTMMFWYRQQPGQSLTLIATANQGSEATYESGFVIDKFPISRPNLTFSTLTVSNMSPEDSSIYLCSVRQHNEKLFFGSGTQLSVL.

The chain's CDR3 is CASSLSEGGKTQYF. The CDR3, as DNA: TGTGCCAGCAGCCTTTCAGAGGGGGGGAAGACCCAGTACTTC. This rearrangement joins TRBV14 to TRBJ2-5; a possible D gene is TRBD2 (7 bases). V was cut by 4 bases and J by 6 bases, with 15 bases left in between. The CDR3 spans 14 residues. In germline, CDR1 is SGHDN, CDR2 FVKESK.

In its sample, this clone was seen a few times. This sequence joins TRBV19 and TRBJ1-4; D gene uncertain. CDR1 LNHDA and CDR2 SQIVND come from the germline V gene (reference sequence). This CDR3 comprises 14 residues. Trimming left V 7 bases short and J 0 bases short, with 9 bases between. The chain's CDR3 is CASKAGTTNEKLFF. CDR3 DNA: TGTGCCAGTAAGGCGGGCACAACTAATGAAAAACTGTTTTTT.

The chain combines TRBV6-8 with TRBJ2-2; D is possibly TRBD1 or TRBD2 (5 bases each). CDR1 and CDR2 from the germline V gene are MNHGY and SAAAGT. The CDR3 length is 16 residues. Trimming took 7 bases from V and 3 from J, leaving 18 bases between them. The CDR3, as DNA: TGTGCCAGCAATGCCATTCCGGGACGGGACACCGGGGAGCTGTTTTTT. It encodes CASNAIPGRDTGELFF.

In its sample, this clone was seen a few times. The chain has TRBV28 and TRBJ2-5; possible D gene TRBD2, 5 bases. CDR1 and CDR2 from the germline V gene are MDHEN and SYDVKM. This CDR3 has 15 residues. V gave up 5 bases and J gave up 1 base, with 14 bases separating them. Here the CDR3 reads CASSPSSGIQETQYF. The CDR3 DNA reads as TGTGCCAGCAGTCCCTCGTCGGGGATCCAAGAGACCCAGTACTTC.

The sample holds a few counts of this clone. The CDR3 DNA reads as TGTGCCAGCAGCCAAAATGCAGGGGGCGAGCAGTACTTC. Amino acid sequence: CASSQNAGGEQYF. The V and J genes are TRBV14 and TRBJ2-7; 7 nucleotides agree with TRBD1. With V trimmed by 2 bases and J by 6 bases, 4 bases remained unmatched. The length of the CDR3 is 13 residues. Germline CDR1 is SGHDN and CDR2 is FVKESK.

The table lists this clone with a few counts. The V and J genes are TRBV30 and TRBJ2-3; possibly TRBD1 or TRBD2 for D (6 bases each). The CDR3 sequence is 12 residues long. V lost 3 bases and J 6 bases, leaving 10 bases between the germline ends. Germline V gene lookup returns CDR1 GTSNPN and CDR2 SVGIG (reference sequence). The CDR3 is CAWRLGGDTQYF. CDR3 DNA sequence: TGTGCCTGGAGACTAGGGGGGGATACGCAGTATTTT.

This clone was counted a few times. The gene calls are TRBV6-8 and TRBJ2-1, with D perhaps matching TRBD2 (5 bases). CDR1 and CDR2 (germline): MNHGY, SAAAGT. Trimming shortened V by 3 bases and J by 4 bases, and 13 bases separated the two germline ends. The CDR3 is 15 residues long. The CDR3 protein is CASSYSGVEYNEQFF. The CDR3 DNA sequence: TGTGCCAGCAGTTATTCCGGGGTCGAATACAATGAGCAGTTCTTC.

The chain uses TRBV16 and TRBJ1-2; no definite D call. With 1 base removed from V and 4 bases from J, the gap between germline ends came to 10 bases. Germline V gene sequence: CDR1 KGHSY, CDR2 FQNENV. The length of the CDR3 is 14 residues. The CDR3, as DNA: TGTGCCAGCAGCCAATGGGAACTGAGCTATGGCTACACCTTC. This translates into CASSQWELSYGYTF.

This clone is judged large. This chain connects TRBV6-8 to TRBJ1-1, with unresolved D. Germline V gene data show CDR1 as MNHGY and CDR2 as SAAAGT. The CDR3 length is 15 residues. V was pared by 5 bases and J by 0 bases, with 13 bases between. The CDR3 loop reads CASSPTDNLNTEAFF. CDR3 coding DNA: TGTGCCAGCAGTCCGACCGATAATTTGAACACTGAAGCTTTCTTT.